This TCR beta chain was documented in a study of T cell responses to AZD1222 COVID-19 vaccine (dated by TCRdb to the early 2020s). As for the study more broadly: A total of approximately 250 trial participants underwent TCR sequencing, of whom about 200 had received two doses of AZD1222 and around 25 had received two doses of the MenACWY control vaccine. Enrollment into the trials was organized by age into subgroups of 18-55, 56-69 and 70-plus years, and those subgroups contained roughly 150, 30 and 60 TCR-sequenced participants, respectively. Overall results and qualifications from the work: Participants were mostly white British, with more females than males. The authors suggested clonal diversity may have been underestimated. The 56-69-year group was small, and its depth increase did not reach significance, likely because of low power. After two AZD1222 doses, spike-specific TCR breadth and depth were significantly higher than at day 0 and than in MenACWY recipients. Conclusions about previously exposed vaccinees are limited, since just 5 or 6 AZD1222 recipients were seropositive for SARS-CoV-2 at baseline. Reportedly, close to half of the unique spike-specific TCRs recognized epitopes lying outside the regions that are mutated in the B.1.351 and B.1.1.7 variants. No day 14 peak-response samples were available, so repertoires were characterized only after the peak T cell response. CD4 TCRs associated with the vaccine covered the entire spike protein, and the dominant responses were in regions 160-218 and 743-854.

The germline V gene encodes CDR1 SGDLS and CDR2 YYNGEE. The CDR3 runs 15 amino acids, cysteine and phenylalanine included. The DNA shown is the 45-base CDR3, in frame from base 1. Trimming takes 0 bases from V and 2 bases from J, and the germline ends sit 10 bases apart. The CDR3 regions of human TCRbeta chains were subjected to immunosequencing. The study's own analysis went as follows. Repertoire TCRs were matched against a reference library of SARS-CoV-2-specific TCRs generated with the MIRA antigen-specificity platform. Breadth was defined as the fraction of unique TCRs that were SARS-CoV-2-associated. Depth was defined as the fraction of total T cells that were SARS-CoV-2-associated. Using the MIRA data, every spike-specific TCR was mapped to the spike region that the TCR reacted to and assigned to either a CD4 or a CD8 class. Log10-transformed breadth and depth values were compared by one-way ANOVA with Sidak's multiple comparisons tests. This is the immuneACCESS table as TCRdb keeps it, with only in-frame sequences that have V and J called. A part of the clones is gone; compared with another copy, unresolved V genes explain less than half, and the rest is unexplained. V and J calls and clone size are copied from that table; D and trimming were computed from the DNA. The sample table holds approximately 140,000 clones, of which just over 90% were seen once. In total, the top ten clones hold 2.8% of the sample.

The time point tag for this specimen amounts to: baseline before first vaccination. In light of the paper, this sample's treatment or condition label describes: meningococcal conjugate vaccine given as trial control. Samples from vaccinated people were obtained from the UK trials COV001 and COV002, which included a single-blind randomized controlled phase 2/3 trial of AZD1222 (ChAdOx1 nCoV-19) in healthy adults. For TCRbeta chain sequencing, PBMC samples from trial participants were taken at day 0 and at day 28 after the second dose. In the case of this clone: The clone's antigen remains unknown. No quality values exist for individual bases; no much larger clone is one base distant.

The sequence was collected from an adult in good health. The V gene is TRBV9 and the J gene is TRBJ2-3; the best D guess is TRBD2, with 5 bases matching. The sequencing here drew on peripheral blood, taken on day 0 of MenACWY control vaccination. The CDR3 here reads CASSVGSLATDTQYF. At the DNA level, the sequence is TGTGCCAGCAGCGTAGGGTCCCTAGCCACAGATACGCAGTATTTT.